The clone carrying this T cell receptor beta chain was observed many times. Its antigen is still unknown. Only in-frame clones appear in the TCRdb table, and some are missing; sequencing was by immunoSEQ multiplex PCR. The data show 40,000 to 45,000 clones, with none appearing a single time. The data were obtained in a study of T cells after posttransplantation cyclophosphamide. The study's findings and limits: Blood and skin or GI T cell repertoires showed limited TRB overlap. Donor-recipient repertoire similarity was low at 1-2 months, rising over year one. Recipient CMV seropositivity and CMV reactivation strongly tracked TRB clonality.

CDR3 length: 14 amino acids. The germline V gene has CDR1 SGHKS and CDR2 YYEKEE (reference sequence). V was trimmed by 0 bases and J by 8 bases, leaving 14 bases between them. Peripheral blood was collected from the related graft donor on the marrow donation day. V is TRBV5-5 and J is TRBJ1-1; the D gene is possibly TRBD1 (6 bases). The TCR sequence derives from a man aged 40-49 years in good health, CMV-negative, and a related stem cell transplant donor. Sequencing was performed on PBMCs. The CDR3 region has the DNA TGTGCCAGCAGCTTGGCAAGGGACACGGTCGAAGCTTTCTTT. As protein: CASSLARDTVEAFF. Using reference TRBV5-5 and TRBJ1-1 for the parts outside the CDR3, the full variable domain is DAGVTQSPTHLIKTRGQQVTLRCSPISGHKSVSWYQQVLGQGPQFIFQYYEKEERGRGNFPDRFSARQFPNYSSELNVNALLLGDSALYLCASSLARDTVEAFFGQGTRLTVV.